A selection of T cell receptor beta chains follows, all from one sample in a study of beta chain features in type 1 diabetes. Sequenced by immunoSEQ multiplex PCR; TCRdb stores in-frame clones only, minus some. This sample has 810,000 or so clones, with around a sixth found just once. Input material: naive CD4+ T cells from blood. The source is a woman aged 18 to 35 in good health. CDR3s include the opening cysteine and the closing phenylalanine or tryptophan.

cdr3_aa v_call
CASSLTGFTGANVLTF TRBV7-3
CASRLGGRDYNEQFF TRBV28
CASSLAGMTYGYTF TRBV5-1
CASSPQTSGVTDTQYF TRBV7-7
CASSLGTPQNQPQHF TRBV27
CASSFYYGYTF TRBV28
CASMGTSGYNEQFF TRBV25-1
CASSLTGEETQYF TRBV7-9
CASSTRVGTQYF TRBV10-2
CASSQYIAVSGNTIYF TRBV4-3
CASSLVGGGPNNEQFF TRBV7-2
CSVAGHKSSYEQYF TRBV29-1
CASTTQGATYEQYF TRBV2
CASSSSGRGPQETQYF TRBV5-4
CATSRSTGADTQYF TRBV15
CASSHRLAGGPFDEQYF TRBV14
CASSLRQASTDTQYF TRBV5-4
CASSRLTGGDYEQYF TRBV4-2